This T cell receptor (beta chain) appears in the sequencing data of a study of blood T cells in healthy people across ages. Next came a second PCR, run for about 7 to 12 cycles, which used a sample-barcoded 5' primer along with a J-beta primer mix. TCRdb reprocessed the 5' RACE reads with MiXCR, giving one entry per CDR3 protein. There are under 2,000,000 distinct CDR3 sequences in the sample; roughly 52% occur only once, and 2.1% lies in the top ten. The CDR3 is made up of 12 amino acids. Trimming left V 8 bases short and J 1 base short, with 8 bases between. The germline V gene has CDR1 MNHEY and CDR2 SVGEGT. This clonotype has just a few counts.

The specimen sequenced was blood. This TCR was recovered from a woman in her forties in good health. V and J are TRBV6-2 or TRBV6-3 and TRBJ2-5; possibly TRBD1 for D (5 bases). The CDR3 loop reads CASAGFQETQYF. The CDR3 DNA is TGTGCCAGCGCAGGGTTCCAAGAGACCCAGTACTTC.